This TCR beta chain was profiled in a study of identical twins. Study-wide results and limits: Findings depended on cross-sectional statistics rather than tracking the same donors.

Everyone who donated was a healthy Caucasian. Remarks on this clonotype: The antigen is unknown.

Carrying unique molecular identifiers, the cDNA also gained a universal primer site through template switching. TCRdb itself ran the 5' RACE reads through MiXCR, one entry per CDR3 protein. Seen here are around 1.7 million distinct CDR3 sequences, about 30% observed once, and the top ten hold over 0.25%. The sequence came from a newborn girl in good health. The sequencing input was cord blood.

The CDR3 reads CSARTVGRNQPQHF. The CDR3 DNA reads TGCAGTGCTAGAACAGTGGGGAGGAATCAGCCCCAGCATTTT. This chain links TRBV20-1 with TRBJ1-5; D uncertain. The V gene's germline CDR1 is DFQATT and CDR2 SNEGSKA (reference sequence). This CDR3 has 14 residues. The germline V and J ends were trimmed by 2 bases and 4 bases, with 12 bases remaining between them.